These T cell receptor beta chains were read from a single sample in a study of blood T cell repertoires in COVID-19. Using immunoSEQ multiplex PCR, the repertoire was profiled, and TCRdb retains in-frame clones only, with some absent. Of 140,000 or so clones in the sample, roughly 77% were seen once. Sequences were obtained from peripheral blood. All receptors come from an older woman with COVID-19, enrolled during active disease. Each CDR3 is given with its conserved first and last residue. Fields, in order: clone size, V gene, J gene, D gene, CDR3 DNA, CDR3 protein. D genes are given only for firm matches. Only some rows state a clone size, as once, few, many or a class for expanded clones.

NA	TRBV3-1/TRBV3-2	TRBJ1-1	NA	TGTGCCAGCAGCCAAGCGCCCGGGGGAGCTTTCTTT	CASSQAPGGAFF
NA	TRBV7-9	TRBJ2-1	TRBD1	TGTGCCAGCAGCCCCTTGCTGGGACAGGGGGACAATGAGCAGTTCTTC	CASSPLLGQGDNEQFF
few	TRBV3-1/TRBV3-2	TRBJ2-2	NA	TGTGCCAGCAGCCAAGGTCGGGGGAGGAACACCGGGGAGCTGTTTTTT	CASSQGRGRNTGELFF
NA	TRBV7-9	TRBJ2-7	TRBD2	TGTGCCAGCAGCTTATCTAGCGGGGCACAATACTCCTACGAGCAGTACTTC	CASSLSSGAQYSYEQYF
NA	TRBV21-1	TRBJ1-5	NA	TGTGCCAGCCTGGATGACTACAGGGGCAATCAGCCCCAGCATTTT	CASLDDYRGNQPQHF
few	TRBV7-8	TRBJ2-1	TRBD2	TGTGCCAGCAGCTTAGGAACTAGCGGGGCCCCAGATGAGCAGTTCTTC	CASSLGTSGAPDEQFF
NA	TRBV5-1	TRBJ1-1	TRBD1	TGCGCCAGCAGCTTGGGCAGGGGGGACACTGAAGCTTTCTTT	CASSLGRGDTEAFF
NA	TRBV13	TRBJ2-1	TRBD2	TGTGCCAGCAGCGAACGACAGTGGACAACTAGCGGGGGGTCCAATGAGCAGTTCTTC	CASSERQWTTSGGSNEQFF
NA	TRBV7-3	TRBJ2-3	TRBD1	TGTGCCAGCAGCTCCGGACCACAGACAGGGTTGGATACGCAGTATTTT	CASSSGPQTGLDTQYF
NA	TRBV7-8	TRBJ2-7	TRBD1	TGTGCCAGCAGCACGGGACAGGGGGCCTACGAGCAGTACTTC	CASSTGQGAYEQYF